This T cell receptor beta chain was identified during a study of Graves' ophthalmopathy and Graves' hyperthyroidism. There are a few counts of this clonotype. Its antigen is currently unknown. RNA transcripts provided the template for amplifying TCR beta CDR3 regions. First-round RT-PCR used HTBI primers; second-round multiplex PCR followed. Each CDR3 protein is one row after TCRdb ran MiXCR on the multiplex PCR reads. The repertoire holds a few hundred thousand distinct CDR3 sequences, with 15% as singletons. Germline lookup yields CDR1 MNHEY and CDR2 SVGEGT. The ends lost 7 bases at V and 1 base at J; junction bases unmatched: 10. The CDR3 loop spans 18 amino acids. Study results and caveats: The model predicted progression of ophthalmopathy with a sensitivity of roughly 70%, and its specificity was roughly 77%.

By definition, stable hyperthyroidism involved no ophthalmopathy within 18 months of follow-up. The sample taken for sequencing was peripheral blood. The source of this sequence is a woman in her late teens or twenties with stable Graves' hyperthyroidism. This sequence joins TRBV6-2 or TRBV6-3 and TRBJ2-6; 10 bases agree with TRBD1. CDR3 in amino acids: CASTKRRQGASGANVLTF. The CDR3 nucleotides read TGTGCCAGCACCAAAAGGAGACAGGGGGCGTCTGGGGCCAACGTCCTGACTTTC.